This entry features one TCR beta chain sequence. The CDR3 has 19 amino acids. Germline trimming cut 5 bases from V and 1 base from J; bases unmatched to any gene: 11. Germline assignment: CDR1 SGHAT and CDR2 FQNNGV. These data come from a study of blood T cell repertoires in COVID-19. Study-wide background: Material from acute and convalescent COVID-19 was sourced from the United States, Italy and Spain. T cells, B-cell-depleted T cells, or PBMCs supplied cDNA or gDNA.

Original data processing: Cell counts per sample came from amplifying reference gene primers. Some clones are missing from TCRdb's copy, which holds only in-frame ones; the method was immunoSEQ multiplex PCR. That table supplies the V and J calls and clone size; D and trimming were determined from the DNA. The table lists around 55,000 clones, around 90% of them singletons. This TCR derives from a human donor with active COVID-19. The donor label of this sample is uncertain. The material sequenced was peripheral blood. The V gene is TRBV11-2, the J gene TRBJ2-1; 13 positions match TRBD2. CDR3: CASSAGWTSGSYSYNEQFF. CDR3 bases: TGTGCCAGCAGCGCCGGGTGGACTAGCGGGAGTTATTCCTACAATGAGCAGTTCTTC.